This T cell receptor beta chain was obtained from a study of CD8 T cells in Susac syndrome (dated by TCRdb to between 2019 and 2020). The study in broad terms: The study used repertoire sequencing to test whether antigen drove CD8+ T cell activation and differentiation in Susac syndrome. CD8+ T cell repertoire clonality was compared between 11 to 12 healthy donors, around 14 Susac syndrome patients and approximately 16 multiple sclerosis patients.

Findings and caveats that apply to the study as a whole: The number of individuals in the TCR sequencing and HLA analysis was acknowledged as relatively small.

In the case of this clonotype: The target of this receptor is not known. Per-base quality was not reported, and no clone a single base away is much larger than it.

At the junction V is shortened by 0 bases and J by 2 bases; bases outside the gene matches: 8. Measured from the cysteine to the phenylalanine, the CDR3 is 18 residues long. Only the CDR3 DNA stays, 54 bases, in frame from base 1. The germline V gene provides CDR1 SGHAT and CDR2 FQNNGV. Peripheral blood CD8+ and CD4+ T cells from healthy donors, Susac syndrome patients and multiple sclerosis patients were profiled by high-throughput TCR beta sequencing. Multiple sclerosis controls were treatment-naive patients with stable or active relapsing-remitting disease fulfilling revised McDonald criteria. Bulk CD8+ and CD4+ T cells were purified magnetically by negative isolation, whereas CD8+ TEMRA cells were enriched by FACS. Blood was collected in EDTA tubes and processed within 24 hours, with PBMCs isolated through density gradient centrifugation. PBMCs intended for TCR sequencing were frozen in liquid nitrogen and were later thawed in a 37 degrees C water bath. Purity of sorted or isolated CD4+, CD8+ and CD8+ TEMRA cells was at least 90%.

RNA was extracted with the RNeasy kit and about 0.5 to 1 ug was reverse transcribed using random hexamers. TCR beta CDR3 regions were amplified with the immunoSEQ multiplex PCR assay covering 54 Vbeta and 13 Jbeta segments. PCR amplification bias was corrected by using a synthetic template baseline for primer optimization and computational correction. In the paper's pipeline: Reads were annotated to V, D and J genes according to IMGT and were analyzed with immunoSEQ Analyzer, with only productive sequences retained. To calculate clonality, Shannon entropy was normalized by log2 of the number of productive unique sequences and then subtracted from one. For each patient and control, public and private clones were evaluated among the 100 most prevalent clones. Clones were defined as Susac-specific if absent from the healthy and MS cohorts, from 1052 published viral clones and from other ImmuneACCESS disease sequences. The raw public reads went through TCRdb reprocessing: fastp at Q25, MiXCR clone calling, in-frame beta chains kept. Rows with one shared CDR3 protein collapse into an entry with the most common genes and DNA. TCRdb's processing, not the authors', yielded these V and J calls. For this sample the table gives 250,000 to 300,000 distinct CDR3 sequences, of which 89% were detected only once. In total, the top ten clones hold 0.18% of the sample.

Sequenced input: CD8+ T cells from PBMCs. Recombination connected TRBV11-2 to TRBJ2-1; 9 central nucleotides agree with TRBD2. This TCR derives from a human donor with multiple sclerosis. CDR3 loop: CASSLERLAGTAYNEQFF. The nucleotide sequence reads as follows: TGTGCCAGCAGCTTAGAGAGGCTAGCGGGGACCGCCTACAATGAGCAGTTCTTC.